This is a list of T cell receptor beta chains from one sample in a study of blood T cell repertoires in COVID-19. Method: immunoSEQ multiplex PCR; TCRdb's copy keeps in-frame clones and lacks some. The repertoire consists of approximately 90,000 clones, with around 87% occurring once and the leading ten covering 4.9%. What was sequenced was peripheral blood. All receptors come from a woman aged 80 or over with acute or convalescent COVID-19. Each CDR3 is given with its conserved first and last residue. A D gene is named only where the DNA matches it firmly. Where a row states a size, it is once, few, many or the class of an expanded clone; other rows omit it.

V gene	D gene	clone size	J gene	CDR3 protein	CDR3 DNA
TRBV25-1	-	-	TRBJ1-4	CASSANGGVYEKLFF	TGTGCCAGCAGTGCGAATGGGGGGGTGTATGAAAAACTGTTTTTT
TRBV6-5	TRBD1	-	TRBJ2-2	CASRDRAHTGELFF	TGTGCCAGCCGGGACAGGGCACACACCGGGGAGCTGTTTTTT
TRBV18	TRBD1	-	TRBJ1-2	CASSPPGQGNGYGYTF	TGTGCCAGCTCACCCCCGGGACAGGGGAACGGCTATGGCTACACCTTC
TRBV7-8	TRBD2	-	TRBJ2-5	CASSYPSGGQETQYF	TGTGCCAGCAGCTACCCCAGCGGGGGCCAAGAGACCCAGTACTTC
TRBV7-2	TRBD2	-	TRBJ2-7	CASSASRLAGSYEQYF	TGTGCCAGCAGCGCTTCCAGACTAGCGGGGAGCTACGAGCAGTACTTC
TRBV5-1	TRBD1	-	TRBJ1-1	CASLRGAGQPNTEAFF	TGCGCCAGCCTGCGGGGGGCGGGACAGCCGAACACTGAAGCTTTCTTT
TRBV7-3	-	-	TRBJ2-3	CASSLISSGTDTQYF	TGTGCCAGCAGCTTAATTTCTAGCGGCACAGATACGCAGTATTTT
TRBV4-3	-	-	TRBJ2-3	CASSQDTSGFNTQYF	TGCGCCAGCAGCCAAGATACCTCGGGTTTTAATACGCAGTATTTT
TRBV7-2	TRBD2	-	TRBJ2-1	CASSSSGGGNNEQFF	TGTGCCAGCAGCTCTAGCGGGGGGGGAAACAATGAGCAGTTCTTC
TRBV18	-	-	TRBJ1-5	CASSPGASDQPQHF	TGTGCCAGCTCACCGGGGGCCAGCGATCAGCCCCAGCATTTT
TRBV5-1	TRBD1	-	TRBJ1-4	CASSLDRSNEKLFF	TGCGCCAGCAGCCTGGACAGGAGTAATGAAAAACTGTTTTTT
TRBV18	-	-	TRBJ2-1	CASSPPPQGVQFF	TGTGCCAGCTCACCACCGCCGCAGGGCGTGCAGTTCTTC
TRBV15	TRBD1	once	TRBJ2-7	CATSSRDSLEQYF	TGTGCCACCTCATCCCGGGACAGTCTGGAGCAGTACTTC
TRBV25-1	TRBD1	once	TRBJ1-1	CASSQTGGRTEAFF	TGTGCCAGCAGCCAGACAGGGGGCAGGACTGAAGCTTTCTTT
TRBV6-5	-	-	TRBJ1-5	CASLQKTPSNQPQHF	TGTGCCAGCCTCCAAAAGACACCTAGCAATCAGCCCCAGCATTTT
TRBV7-9	-	-	TRBJ2-3	CASSLEATDTQYF	TGTGCCAGCAGCTTAGAAGCCACAGATACGCAGTATTTT
TRBV7-2	-	-	TRBJ2-3	CASSLAPTDTQYF	TGTGCCAGCAGCTTGGCTCCCACGGATACGCAGTATTTT
TRBV3-1/TRBV3-2	-	-	TRBJ2-2	CASSHPGDPNTGELFF	TGTGCCAGCAGTCACCCAGGGGACCCGAACACCGGGGAGCTGTTTTTT
TRBV9	TRBD1	once	TRBJ1-2	CASSLEEQGASYGYTF	TGTGCCAGCAGCCTAGAGGAACAGGGGGCGTCCTATGGCTACACCTTC
TRBV24-1	TRBD2	once	TRBJ2-2	CATSDSGGANTGELFF	TGTGCCACCAGTGATTCGGGGGGGGCGAACACCGGGGAGCTGTTTTTT
TRBV3-1/TRBV3-2	TRBD2	once	TRBJ2-5	CASSQDTSGRVRETQYF	TGTGCCAGCAGCCAAGATACTAGCGGGAGGGTCCGGGAGACCCAGTACTTC
TRBV30	-	-	TRBJ1-5	CAWSVSGNNQPQHF	TGTGCCTGGAGTGTTTCAGGGAACAATCAGCCCCAGCATTTT
TRBV11-3	TRBD1	-	TRBJ2-3	CASSSGQAGSTDTQYF	TGTGCCAGCAGCTCCGGACAGGCCGGCAGCACAGATACGCAGTATTTT
TRBV30	-	-	TRBJ1-5	CAWSSGGPYSNQPQHF	TGTGCCTGGAGTTCGGGGGGTCCATATAGCAATCAGCCCCAGCATTTT
TRBV19	-	-	TRBJ2-2	CASSIGARTGELFF	TGTGCCAGTAGCATAGGGGCCCGCACCGGGGAGCTGTTTTTT
TRBV3-1/TRBV3-2	TRBD2	-	TRBJ2-3	CASSRGLADAGAQYF	TGTGCCAGCAGCCGGGGACTAGCGGACGCAGGGGCGCAGTATTTT
TRBV5-4	TRBD2	-	TRBJ2-1	CASSLGGLAGGDANEQFF	TGTGCCAGCAGCTTGGGCGGACTAGCGGGGGGAGACGCCAATGAGCAGTTCTTC
TRBV19	-	few	TRBJ1-6	CASSVDSSSYNSPLHF	TGTGCCAGCTCCGTCGACTCCAGCTCCTATAATTCACCCCTCCACTTT
TRBV2	TRBD1	-	TRBJ2-1	CASSDRDRAQRGQFF	TGTGCCAGCAGTGACCGGGACAGGGCCCAAAGGGGGCAGTTCTTC
TRBV11-2	-	-	TRBJ2-2	CASSFSGGTGELFF	TGTGCCAGCAGCTTTTCAGGGGGGACCGGGGAGCTGTTTTTT
TRBV19	-	-	TRBJ1-4	CASSIQKHEKLFF	TGTGCCAGTAGTATCCAGAAACATGAAAAACTGTTTTTT
TRBV12-3/TRBV12-4	TRBD1	-	TRBJ1-2	CASSRTGGLGYTF	TGTGCCAGCAGCCGGACAGGGGGCCTTGGCTACACCTTC
TRBV28	-	-	TRBJ1-1	CASRTGNTINTEAFF	TGTGCCAGCAGGACGGGTAACACAATCAACACTGAAGCTTTCTTT
TRBV7-6	TRBD1	-	TRBJ1-1	CASSTGGANTEAFF	TGTGCCAGCAGTACAGGGGGTGCGAACACTGAAGCTTTCTTT
TRBV11-2	TRBD1	few	TRBJ1-2	CASSLRQGTGQPAF	TGTGCCAGCAGCTTACGGCAGGGGACGGGACAGCCAGCCTTC
TRBV4-3	TRBD2	-	TRBJ2-4	CASSQDRGSGGAGTKNIQYF	TGCGCCAGCAGCCAAGATCGGGGTAGCGGGGGGGCCGGAACCAAAAACATTCAGTACTTC
TRBV30	-	-	TRBJ1-6	CAWRKRDMSPLHF	TGTGCCTGGAGAAAAAGGGACATGTCACCCCTCCACTTT
TRBV5-1	-	few	TRBJ2-1	CASSGRGSYRSYNEQFF	TGCGCCAGCAGTGGCAGGGGAAGTTATAGGTCCTACAATGAGCAGTTCTTC
TRBV19	TRBD1	-	TRBJ1-2	CASRDPPGQNYGYTF	TGTGCCAGTAGAGATCCTCCGGGACAGAACTATGGCTACACCTTC
TRBV15	-	-	TRBJ1-2	CATSTGGAQIVVVGYTF	TGTGCCACCAGCACCGGGGGGGCGCAAATCGTAGTGGTTGGCTACACCTTC
TRBV10-3	-	few	TRBJ1-1	CAISDHRANTEAFF	TGTGCCATCAGTGACCACAGGGCCAACACTGAAGCTTTCTTT
TRBV30	-	-	TRBJ2-3	CACDPMDSSSTDTQYF	TGTGCCTGTGACCCCATGGACAGTTCTAGCACAGATACGCAGTATTTT
TRBV29-1	TRBD2	-	TRBJ2-3	CSVGWGGRGGTDTQYF	TGCAGCGTTGGGTGGGGCGGGAGAGGGGGCACAGATACGCAGTATTTT
TRBV19	-	once	TRBJ2-2	CASSIAEARGQGTGELFF	TGTGCCAGTAGTATAGCCGAGGCGCGGGGGCAAGGCACCGGGGAGCTGTTTTTT
TRBV12-5	TRBD1	-	TRBJ2-1	CASGPRTGMNNEQFF	TGTGCTAGTGGTCCTAGGACAGGGATGAACAATGAGCAGTTCTTC
TRBV4-1	TRBD1	-	TRBJ1-3	CASSQVGQGSGNTIYF	TGCGCCAGCAGCCAAGTGGGACAGGGCTCTGGAAACACCATATATTTT
TRBV3-1/TRBV3-2	-	-	TRBJ1-1	CASSQGGDTEAFF	TGTGCCAGCAGCCAAGGAGGAGACACTGAAGCTTTCTTT
TRBV10-3	-	-	TRBJ1-2	CAIARGGTVGDGYTF	TGTGCCATCGCCCGGGGAGGGACGGTAGGGGATGGCTACACCTTC
TRBV19	TRBD2	once	TRBJ2-7	CASSSRTSSREQYF	TGTGCCAGTAGTTCTCGGACTAGTTCTCGGGAGCAGTACTTC
TRBV5-8	TRBD1	-	TRBJ1-1	CASSSGQGATEAFF	TGTGCCAGCAGCTCCGGACAGGGAGCAACTGAAGCTTTCTTT
TRBV5-6	TRBD1	-	TRBJ1-2	CASSLRDRSANYGYTF	TGTGCCAGCAGCCTACGGGACAGATCAGCTAACTATGGCTACACCTTC
TRBV5-4	TRBD1	-	TRBJ1-5	CASSPGTGSNQPQHF	TGTGCCAGCAGCCCCGGGACAGGGAGCAATCAGCCCCAGCATTTT
TRBV10-3	TRBD1	-	TRBJ1-2	CAISGTGPGYTF	TGTGCCATCAGTGGGACAGGGCCCGGCTACACCTTC